This TCR beta chain derives from a study of Ad26.COV2.S vaccination and SARS-CoV-2 variants. Turning to this clone: The antigen is not known.

Notes on the study in general: Placebo recipients showed lower spike-specific TCR breadth than vaccinees. The breadth of spike-specific CD8+ and CD4+ T cell responses after vaccination was reportedly substantial. Total T cell responses, in the TCR breadth and depth analyses, may have been underestimated.

Clones were sequenced by immunoSEQ multiplex PCR, and TCRdb holds only the in-frame ones, with some missing. Of around 370,000 clones in the sample, around 92% were seen once. V lost 1 base and J 11 bases, leaving 15 bases between the germline ends. The germline V gene has CDR1 SEHNR and CDR2 FQNEAQ (reference sequence). The CDR3 is made up of 15 amino acids. Source: peripheral blood, taken after recovery from COVID-19. The receptor comes from a human donor who had recovered from COVID-19. The V call is TRBV7-9, the J call TRBJ1-6; no reliable D call. CDR3 sequence reads: CASSLGGKLDPPLHF. The DNA for the CDR3 is TGTGCCAGCAGCTTAGGGGGAAAGCTGGATCCACCCCTCCACTTT.